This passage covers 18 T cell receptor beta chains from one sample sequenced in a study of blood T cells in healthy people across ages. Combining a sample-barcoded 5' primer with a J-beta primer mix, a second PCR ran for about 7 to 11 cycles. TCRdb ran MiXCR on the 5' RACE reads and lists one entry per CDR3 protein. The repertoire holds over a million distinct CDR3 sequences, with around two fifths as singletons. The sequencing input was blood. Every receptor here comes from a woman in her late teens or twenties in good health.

The CDR3 spells CASSPQVVGYTF. For the CDR3, the DNA is TGTGCCAGCAGCCCTCAAGTGGTTGGCTACACCTTC. The V and J genes are TRBV12-3 or TRBV12-4 and TRBJ1-2; unclear D gene. CDR3 length equals 12 residues. Trimming removed 6 bases from V and 7 bases from J, with 12 bases in between.

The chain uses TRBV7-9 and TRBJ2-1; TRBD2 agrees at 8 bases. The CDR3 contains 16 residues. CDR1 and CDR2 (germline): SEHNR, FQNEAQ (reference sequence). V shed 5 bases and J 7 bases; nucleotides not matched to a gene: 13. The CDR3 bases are TGTGCCAGCAGCCCCCGCCCGGGACTAGTTATGAATGAGCAGTTCTTC. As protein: CASSPRPGLVMNEQFF.

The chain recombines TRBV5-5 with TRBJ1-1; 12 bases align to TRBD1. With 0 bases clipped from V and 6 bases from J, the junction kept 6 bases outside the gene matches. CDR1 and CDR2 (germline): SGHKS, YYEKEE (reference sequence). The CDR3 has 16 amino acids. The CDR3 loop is CASSLGPGQGAAEAFF. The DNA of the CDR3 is TGTGCCAGCAGCTTGGGACCGGGACAGGGGGCAGCTGAAGCTTTCTTT. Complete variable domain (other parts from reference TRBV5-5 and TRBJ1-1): DAGVTQSPTHLIKTRGQQVTLRCSPISGHKSVSWYQQVLGQGPQFIFQYYEKEERGRGNFPDRFSARQFPNYSSELNVNALLLGDSALYLCASSLGPGQGAAEAFFGQGTRLTVV.

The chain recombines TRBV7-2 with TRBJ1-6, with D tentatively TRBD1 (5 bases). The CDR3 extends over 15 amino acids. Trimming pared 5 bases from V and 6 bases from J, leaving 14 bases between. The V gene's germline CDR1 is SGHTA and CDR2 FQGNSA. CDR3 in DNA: TGTGCCAGCAGCGGGGGTGGAAAGCCTAATTCACCCCTCCACTTT. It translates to CASSGGGKPNSPLHF.

CDR3 loop: CASSEGLGQVYGYTF. The CDR3 DNA is TGTGCCAGCAGTGAAGGTTTGGGACAGGTCTATGGCTACACCTTC. The chain carries TRBV6-1 and TRBJ1-2; 8 bases are a match to TRBD1. V shed 1 base and J 4 bases; nucleotides not matched to a gene: 5. The CDR3 runs to 15 residues. Germline loops: CDR1 MNHNS, CDR2 SASEGT.

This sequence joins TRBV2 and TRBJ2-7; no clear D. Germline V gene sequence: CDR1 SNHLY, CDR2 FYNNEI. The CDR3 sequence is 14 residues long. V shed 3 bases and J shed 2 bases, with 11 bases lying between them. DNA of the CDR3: TGTGCCAGCAGTGACAGATTAAATACCTACGAGCAGTACTTC. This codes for CASSDRLNTYEQYF. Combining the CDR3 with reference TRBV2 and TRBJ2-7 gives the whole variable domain EPEVTQTPSHQVTQMGQEVILRCVPISNHLYFYWYRQILGQKVEFLVSFYNNEISEKSEIFDDQFSVERPDGSNFTLKIRSTKLEDSAMYFCASSDRLNTYEQYFGPGTRLTVT.

CDR3 DNA: TGCAGTGCTAGAGATAGGCGGGGGGCGGCCCCTGAGGCCAACGTCCTGACTTTC. Translation: CSARDRRGAAPEANVLTF. The chain links TRBV20-1 to TRBJ2-6; 8 positions agree with TRBD2. The junction had 13 bases not matched to a gene; V was cut back by 0 bases and J by 6 bases. In germline, CDR1 is DFQATT, CDR2 SNEGSKA (reference sequence). The CDR3 runs 18 residues.

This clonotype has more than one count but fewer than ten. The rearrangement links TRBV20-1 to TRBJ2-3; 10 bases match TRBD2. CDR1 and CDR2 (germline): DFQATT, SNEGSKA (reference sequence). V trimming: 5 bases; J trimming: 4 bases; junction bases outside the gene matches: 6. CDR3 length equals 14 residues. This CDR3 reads CSALLAGRSDTQYF. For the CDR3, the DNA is TGCAGTGCTCTACTAGCGGGACGTTCAGATACGCAGTATTTT.

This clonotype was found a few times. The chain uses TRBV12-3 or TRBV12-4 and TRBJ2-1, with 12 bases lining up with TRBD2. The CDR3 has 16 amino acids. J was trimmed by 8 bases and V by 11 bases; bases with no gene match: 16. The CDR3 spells CAGQASGGVDWYEQFF. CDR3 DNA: TGTGCCGGCCAGGCTAGCGGGGGGGTAGATTGGTATGAGCAGTTCTTC.

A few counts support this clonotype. CDR3 sequence: CAISRTDPHEQYF. The CDR3 DNA follows: TGTGCCATCAGTCGGACGGATCCCCACGAGCAGTACTTC. The chain carries TRBV10-3 and TRBJ2-7, with D hard to call. There are 13 residues in the CDR3. The V end was cut by 5 bases, the J end by 5 bases, with 13 bases between. Germline values: CDR1 ENHRY, CDR2 SYGVKD.

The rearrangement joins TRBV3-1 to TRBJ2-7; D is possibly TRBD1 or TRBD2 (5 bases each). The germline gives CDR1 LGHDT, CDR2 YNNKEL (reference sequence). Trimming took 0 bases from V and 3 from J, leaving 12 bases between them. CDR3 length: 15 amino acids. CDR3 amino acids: CASSQDRGPIYEQYF. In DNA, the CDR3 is TGTGCCAGCAGCCAAGATCGGGGACCGATCTACGAGCAGTACTTC.

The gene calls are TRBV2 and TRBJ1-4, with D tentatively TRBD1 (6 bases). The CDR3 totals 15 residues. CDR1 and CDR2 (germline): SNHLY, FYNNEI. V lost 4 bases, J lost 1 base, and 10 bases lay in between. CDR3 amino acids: CASSGSDRTNEKLFF. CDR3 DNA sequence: TGTGCCAGCAGTGGGTCGGACAGAACTAATGAAAAACTGTTTTTT.

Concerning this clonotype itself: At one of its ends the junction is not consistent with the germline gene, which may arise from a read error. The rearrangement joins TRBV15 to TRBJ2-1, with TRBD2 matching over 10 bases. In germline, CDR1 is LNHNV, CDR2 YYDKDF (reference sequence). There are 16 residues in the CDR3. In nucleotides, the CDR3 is TGTGCCACCAGCTTTAAGCGGGAGGGGATCTACATTGAGCAGTTCTTC. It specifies CATSFKREGIYIEQFF.

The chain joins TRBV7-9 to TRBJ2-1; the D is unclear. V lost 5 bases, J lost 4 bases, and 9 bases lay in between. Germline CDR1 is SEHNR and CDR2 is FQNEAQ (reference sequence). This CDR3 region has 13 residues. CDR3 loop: CASSRPIYNEQFF. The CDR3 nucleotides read TGTGCCAGCAGCAGACCGATTTACAATGAGCAGTTCTTC.

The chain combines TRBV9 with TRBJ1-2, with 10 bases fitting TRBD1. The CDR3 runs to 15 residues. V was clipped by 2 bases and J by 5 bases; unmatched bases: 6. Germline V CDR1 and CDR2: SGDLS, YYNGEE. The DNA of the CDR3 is TGTGCCAGCAGCGTTGGGGGACAGGGGAATTATGGCTACACCTTC. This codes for CASSVGGQGNYGYTF.

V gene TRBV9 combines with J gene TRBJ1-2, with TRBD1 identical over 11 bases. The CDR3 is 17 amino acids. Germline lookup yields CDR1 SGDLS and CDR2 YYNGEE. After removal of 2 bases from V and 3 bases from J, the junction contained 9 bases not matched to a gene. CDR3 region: CASSVGGQGVIHYGYTF. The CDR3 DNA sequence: TGTGCCAGCAGCGTCGGGGGACAGGGGGTGATTCACTATGGCTACACCTTC.

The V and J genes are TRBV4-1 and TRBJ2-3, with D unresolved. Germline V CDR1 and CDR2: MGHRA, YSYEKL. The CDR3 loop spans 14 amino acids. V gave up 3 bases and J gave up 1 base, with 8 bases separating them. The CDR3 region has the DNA TGCGCCAGCAGCCATTACTCCGGCACAGATACGCAGTATTTT. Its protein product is CASSHYSGTDTQYF.

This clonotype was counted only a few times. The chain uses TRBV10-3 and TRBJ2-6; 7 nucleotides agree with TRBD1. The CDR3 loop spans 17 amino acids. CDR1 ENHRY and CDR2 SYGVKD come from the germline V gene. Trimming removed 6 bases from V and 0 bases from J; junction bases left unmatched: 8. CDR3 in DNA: TGTGCCATCAGCGTCCCGGGACAGATCTCTGGGGCCAACGTCCTGACTTTC. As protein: CAISVPGQISGANVLTF.